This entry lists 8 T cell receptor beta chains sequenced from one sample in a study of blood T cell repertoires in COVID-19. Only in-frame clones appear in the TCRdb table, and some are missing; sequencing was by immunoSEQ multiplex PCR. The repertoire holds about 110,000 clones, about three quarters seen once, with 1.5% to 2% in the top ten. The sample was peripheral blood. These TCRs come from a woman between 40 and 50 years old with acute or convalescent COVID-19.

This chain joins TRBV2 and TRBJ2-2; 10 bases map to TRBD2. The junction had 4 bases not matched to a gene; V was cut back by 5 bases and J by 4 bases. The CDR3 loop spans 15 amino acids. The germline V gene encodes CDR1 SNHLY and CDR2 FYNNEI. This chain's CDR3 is CASSLRTSGTGELFF. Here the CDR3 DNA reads TGTGCCAGCAGTCTTAGGACTAGCGGCACCGGGGAGCTGTTTTTT. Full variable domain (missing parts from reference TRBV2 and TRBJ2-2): EPEVTQTPSHQVTQMGQEVILRCVPISNHLYFYWYRQILGQKVEFLVSFYNNEISEKSEIFDDQFSVERPDGSNFTLKIRSTKLEDSAMYFCASSLRTSGTGELFFGEGSRLTVL.

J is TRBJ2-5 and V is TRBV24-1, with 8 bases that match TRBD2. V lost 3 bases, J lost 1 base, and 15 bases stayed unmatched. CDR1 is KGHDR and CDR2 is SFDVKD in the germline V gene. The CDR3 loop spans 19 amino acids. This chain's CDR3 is CATSDLKGLSGGFQETQYF. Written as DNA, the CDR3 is TGTGCCACCAGTGATCTGAAGGGTTTAAGCGGGGGCTTCCAAGAGACCCAGTACTTC.

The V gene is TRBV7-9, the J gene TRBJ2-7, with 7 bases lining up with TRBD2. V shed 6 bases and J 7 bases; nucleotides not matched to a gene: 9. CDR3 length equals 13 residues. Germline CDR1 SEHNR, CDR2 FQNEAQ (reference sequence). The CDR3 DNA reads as TGTGCCAGCAGATGGGACGTGCGGGGGGAGCAGTACTTC. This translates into CASRWDVRGEQYF.

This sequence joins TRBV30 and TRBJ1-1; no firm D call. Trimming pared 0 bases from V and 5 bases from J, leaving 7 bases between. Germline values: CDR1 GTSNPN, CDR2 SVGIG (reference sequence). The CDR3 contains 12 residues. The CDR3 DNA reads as TGTGCCTGGAGTGTACGGGGAACTGAAGCTTTCTTT. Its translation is CAWSVRGTEAFF.

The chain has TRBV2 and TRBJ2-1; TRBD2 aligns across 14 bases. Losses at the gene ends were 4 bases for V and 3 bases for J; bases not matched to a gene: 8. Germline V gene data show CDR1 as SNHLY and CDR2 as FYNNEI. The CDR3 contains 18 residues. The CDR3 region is CASSGLAGGPRIYNEQFF. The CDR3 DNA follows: TGTGCCAGCAGTGGACTAGCGGGGGGGCCTAGAATCTACAATGAGCAGTTCTTC.

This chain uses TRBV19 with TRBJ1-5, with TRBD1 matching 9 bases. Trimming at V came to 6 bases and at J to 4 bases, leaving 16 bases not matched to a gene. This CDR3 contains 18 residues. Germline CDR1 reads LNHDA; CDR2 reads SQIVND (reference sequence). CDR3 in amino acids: CASSDIRSGTGTNQPQHF. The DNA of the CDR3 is TGTGCCAGTAGCGATATAAGGAGTGGGACAGGGACTAATCAGCCCCAGCATTTT.

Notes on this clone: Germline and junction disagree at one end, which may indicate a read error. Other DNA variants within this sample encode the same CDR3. The CDR3 DNA follows: TGCGCCAGCAGTCAAGGTGGGGACAGGGCCATGTATGGCTACACCTTC. Amino acid sequence: CASSQGGDRAMYGYTF. This chain joins TRBV4-1 and TRBJ1-2; TRBD1 agrees at 9 bases. CDR3 length: 16 residues. Per germline, CDR1 MGHRA and CDR2 YSYEKL.

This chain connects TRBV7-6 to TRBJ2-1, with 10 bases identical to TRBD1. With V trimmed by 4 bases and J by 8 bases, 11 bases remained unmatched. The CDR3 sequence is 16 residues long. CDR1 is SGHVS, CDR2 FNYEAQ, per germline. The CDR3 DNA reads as TGTGCCAGCAGCTCGTCCGACAGGGGGCGGGGAGATGAGCAGTTCTTC. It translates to CASSSSDRGRGDEQFF.